These 26 T cell receptor beta chains were all obtained from the same sample, sequenced in a study of T cell responses to AZD1222 COVID-19 vaccine. The assay was immunoSEQ multiplex PCR, and TCRdb's table has in-frame clones only and misses some. The table shows roughly 140,000 clones, with about nine tenths occurring only once. The sample consisted of peripheral blood, taken after recovery from COVID-19. The receptors were sampled from an adult who had recovered from COVID-19.

The chain links TRBV11-2 to TRBJ2-1; D might be TRBD1 (6 bases). V lost 6 bases to trimming and J lost 10 bases, with 25 bases between them. Germline V lookup: CDR1 SGHAT, CDR2 FQNNGV. This CDR3 spans 16 amino acids. The CDR3 reads CASRTFTPTGGREQFF. CDR3 in DNA: TGTGCCAGCAGAACTTTTACACCGACAGGAGGTAGAGAGCAGTTCTTC.

The chain has TRBV9 and TRBJ1-3, with D uncertain. From germline, CDR1 is SGDLS and CDR2 YYNGEE. The CDR3 extends over 15 amino acids. Trimming stripped 0 bases from V and 0 bases from J, with 7 bases between. This CDR3 is CASSVGLISGNTIYF. The CDR3 bases are TGTGCCAGCAGCGTAGGGCTCATCTCTGGAAACACCATATATTTT. Drawing the rest from reference TRBV9 and TRBJ1-3, the complete variable domain is DSGVTQTPKHLITATGQRVTLRCSPRSGDLSVYWYQQSLDQGLQFLIQYYNGEERAKGNILERFSAQQFPDLHSELNLSSLELGDSALYFCASSVGLISGNTIYFGEGSWLTVV.

This sequence joins TRBV6-4 and TRBJ2-4; D not resolved. This CDR3 is built from 13 residues. Trimming left V 7 bases short and J 2 bases short, with 9 bases between. Germline V gene sequence: CDR1 MRHNA, CDR2 SNTAGT. The CDR3, as DNA: TGTGCCAGCAAATTGGGCACCAAAAACATTCAGTACTTC. Residues: CASKLGTKNIQYF.

The rearrangement links TRBV7-2 to TRBJ2-1; the D gene is possibly TRBD2 (5 bases). V lost 3 bases, J lost 4 bases, and 7 bases lay in between. Germline V gene lookup returns CDR1 SGHTA and CDR2 FQGNSA. The CDR3 length is 13 residues. CDR3 loop: CASSLGAYNEQFF. DNA for the CDR3: TGTGCCAGCAGCTTGGGAGCTTACAATGAGCAGTTCTTC.

A few counts support this clone. This chain joins TRBV19 and TRBJ2-7; TRBD1 matches 8 bases. There are 13 residues in the CDR3. J gave up 6 bases and V 5 bases, and 6 bases lay outside the gene matches. Per germline, CDR1 LNHDA and CDR2 SQIVND (reference sequence). The CDR3 DNA reads as TGTGCCAGTAGTGTACCGGGACAGGCCGAGCAGTACTTC. Translation: CASSVPGQAEQYF.

V and J are TRBV10-1 and TRBJ1-1; the D is unclear. The V gene's germline CDR1 is WNHNN and CDR2 SYGVQD (reference sequence). V was pared by 4 bases and J by 1 base, with 10 bases between. The CDR3 length is 14 residues. The CDR3 DNA sequence: TGCGCCAGCAGTGGTGGGCCATCGAACACTGAAGCTTTCTTT. This codes for CASSGGPSNTEAFF.

CDR3 sequence reads: CASSIDGTNQPQHF. DNA of the CDR3: TGTGCCAGTAGTATAGACGGGACCAATCAGCCCCAGCATTTT. The chain carries TRBV19 and TRBJ1-5; D perhaps matches TRBD1 (5 bases). Trimming took off 0 bases at V and 3 bases at J, with 6 bases between the two ends. The germline gives CDR1 LNHDA, CDR2 SQIVND (reference sequence). CDR3 length: 14 residues.

The V and J genes are TRBV11-2 and TRBJ1-1; D is possibly TRBD1 (6 bases). This CDR3 is built from 15 residues. Germline V lookup: CDR1 SGHAT, CDR2 FQNNGV. V was clipped by 5 bases and J by 1 base, with 14 bases between them. The CDR3 coding sequence is TGTGCCAGCAGCGCAGACAGGTACGGGAACACTGAAGCTTTCTTT. It encodes CASSADRYGNTEAFF.

The chain employs TRBV19 and TRBJ1-6, with D possibly TRBD1 on 6 matching bases. CDR1 is LNHDA, CDR2 SQIVND, per germline (reference sequence). The V and J ends lost 3 bases and 10 bases respectively, with 7 bases between them. This CDR3 spans 12 amino acids. CDR3 region: CASSMGASPLHF. The CDR3, as DNA: TGTGCCAGTAGTATGGGGGCATCACCCCTCCACTTT.

V and J are TRBV13 and TRBJ2-1, with TRBD2 matching over 13 bases. This CDR3 has 15 residues. J lost 9 bases, V lost 0 bases, and 2 bases had no gene match. Germline lookup yields CDR1 PRHDT and CDR2 FYEKMQ (reference sequence). The CDR3 DNA is TGTGCCAGCAGCTTAGGAACTAGCGGGAGGGGTGAGCAGTTCTTC. It specifies CASSLGTSGRGEQFF.

This clone has a single count. The chain links TRBV19 to TRBJ1-4; weak D call: TRBD1 (5 bases). The germline gives CDR1 LNHDA, CDR2 SQIVND (reference sequence). The CDR3 is 14 amino acids. Trimming cost V 4 bases and J 10 bases, with 16 bases left between them. CDR3 region: CASSSIGTLGKLFF. CDR3 DNA sequence: TGTGCCAGTAGTAGTATCGGGACTCTCGGAAAACTGTTTTTT.

The J gene is TRBJ1-2, the V gene TRBV12-3 or TRBV12-4, with D perhaps matching TRBD1 (6 bases). The CDR3 length is 12 residues. Trimming took off 2 bases at V and 12 bases at J, with 13 bases between the two ends. CDR3: CASSLRRGMHTF. The CDR3 DNA sequence: TGTGCCAGCAGTTTAAGGAGGGGGATGCACACCTTC.

J is TRBJ2-1 and V is TRBV6-1; 9 bases fit TRBD1. Germline V CDR1 and CDR2: MNHNS, SASEGT. The CDR3 runs to 16 residues. After removal of 2 bases from V and 6 bases from J, the junction contained 8 bases not matched to a gene. CDR3 in DNA: TGTGCCAGCAGTGAATCTACCGGGACAGGGTTCAATGAGCAGTTCTTC. This translates into CASSESTGTGFNEQFF.

This rearrangement joins TRBV18 to TRBJ2-5, with D possibly being TRBD1 or TRBD2 (5 bases each). This CDR3 region has 13 residues. The V end was cut by 4 bases, the J end by 5 bases, with 11 bases between. Germline V gene data show CDR1 as KGHSH and CDR2 as LQKENI. The CDR3 region is CASSLTWGETQYF. In DNA, the CDR3 is TGTGCCAGCTCACTGACCTGGGGGGAGACCCAGTACTTC.

This chain uses TRBV7-2 with TRBJ1-2; D is possibly TRBD1 (6 bases). Trimming pared 4 bases from V and 4 bases from J, leaving 10 bases between. Germline V CDR1 and CDR2: SGHTA, FQGNSA. CDR3 length: 13 amino acids. The CDR3 loop reads CASSSQGTYGYTF. The CDR3 nucleotides read TGTGCCAGCAGCTCACAGGGCACCTATGGCTACACCTTC. The full variable domain, with the rest looked up from reference TRBV7-2 and TRBJ1-2, is GAGVSQSPSNKVTEKGKDVELRCDPISGHTALYWYRQSLGQGLEFLIYFQGNSAPDKSGLPSDRFSAERTGGSVSTLTIQRTQQEDSAVYLCASSSQGTYGYTFGSGTRLTVV.

The CDR3 DNA sequence: TGTGCCAGCGCCGAAAGGCGAGGGGCCTCCTACGAGCAGTACTTC. Translation gives CASAERRGASYEQYF. This chain uses TRBV27 with TRBJ2-7; the D call may be TRBD1 or TRBD2 (5 bases each). Germline loops: CDR1 MNHEY, CDR2 SMNVEV (reference sequence). This CDR3 is built from 15 residues. Trimming took 8 bases from V and 0 from J, leaving 17 bases between them.

The chain links TRBV9 to TRBJ1-2, with 9 nucleotides matching TRBD1. The germline V gene has CDR1 SGDLS and CDR2 YYNGEE. J gave up 5 bases and V 3 bases, and 2 bases lay outside the gene matches. CDR3 size: 13 residues. CDR3: CASSDGTGYGYTF. The CDR3, as DNA: TGTGCCAGCAGCGACGGGACAGGGTATGGCTACACCTTC.

V and J are TRBV18 and TRBJ1-1; D perhaps matches TRBD1 (6 bases). Trimming shortened V by 3 bases and J by 0 bases, and 17 bases separated the two germline ends. There are 17 residues in the CDR3. Germline V gene lookup returns CDR1 KGHSH and CDR2 LQKENI. The DNA of the CDR3 is TGTGCCAGCTCACCCAGGGGACGGCTCTTCATGAACACTGAAGCTTTCTTT. Protein: CASSPRGRLFMNTEAFF.

This clone was seen only once. The chain employs TRBV18 and TRBJ1-5; D unresolved. The CDR3 is made up of 18 amino acids. V shed 2 bases and J shed 5 bases, with 22 bases lying between them. The germline gives CDR1 KGHSH, CDR2 LQKENI. The CDR3 DNA reads as TGTGCCAGCTCACCAAGCCCTATAGGGATTTCCTCCGATCAGCCCCAGCATTTT. This encodes CASSPSPIGISSDQPQHF.

The chain employs TRBV27 and TRBJ2-7; 11 bases line up with TRBD2. CDR1 and CDR2 from the germline V gene are MNHEY and SMNVEV (reference sequence). The CDR3 is 14 amino acids. V lost 8 bases, J lost 3 bases, and 6 bases stayed unmatched. CDR3 sequence (DNA): TGTGCCAGCGGGCTAGCGGGAGGCCACTACGAGCAGTACTTC. Protein product: CASGLAGGHYEQYF.

This clone appeared a few times. This chain links TRBV28 with TRBJ2-7; 10 positions match TRBD1. Germline loops: CDR1 MDHEN, CDR2 SYDVKM. J lost 3 bases, V lost 6 bases, and 11 bases had no gene match. CDR3 size: 16 residues. CDR3 in DNA: TGTGCCAGCAGCTCCGGGACAGGGGATAGAATCTACGAGCAGTACTTC. It yields the protein CASSSGTGDRIYEQYF.

For the CDR3, the DNA is TGTGCCAGCAGTTTAACTAGTCGGCAACAAGAGACCCAGTACTTC. It is translated as CASSLTSRQQETQYF. The chain employs TRBV27 and TRBJ2-5; maybe TRBD2 (5 bases). V dropped 2 bases and J dropped 2 bases, with 12 bases sitting between them. CDR3 length equals 15 residues. The germline V gene encodes CDR1 MNHEY and CDR2 SMNVEV (reference sequence).

The chain combines TRBV10-3 with TRBJ2-7; D gene ambiguous. V gave up 0 bases and J gave up 6 bases, with 12 bases separating them. CDR1 ENHRY and CDR2 SYGVKD come from the germline V gene. This CDR3 is built from 14 residues. Here the CDR3 DNA reads TGTGCCATCAGTGAGTCTCGAGGCGCTGCCGAGCAGTACTTC. Amino acid sequence: CAISESRGAAEQYF.

The chain combines TRBV7-9 with TRBJ2-6; no firm D call. CDR3 length: 15 amino acids. With 1 base removed from V and 1 base from J, the gap between germline ends came to 5 bases. Germline values: CDR1 SEHNR, CDR2 FQNEAQ (reference sequence). DNA for the CDR3: TGTGCCAGCAGCTTAGGTGGATCTGGGGCCAACGTCCTGACTTTC. It yields the protein CASSLGGSGANVLTF.

The chain has TRBV20-1 and TRBJ2-7; D is unclear. The germline gives CDR1 DFQATT, CDR2 SNEGSKA (reference sequence). The CDR3 length is 10 residues. V was clipped by 0 bases and J by 4 bases, with 1 base between them. The CDR3 bases are TGCAGTGCTAGAGAATACGAGCAGTACTTC. It yields the protein CSAREYEQYF.

The chain is built from TRBV4-2 and TRBJ2-7, with a possible D match to TRBD2 (6 bases). The CDR3 spans 15 residues. Trimming shortened V by 5 bases and J by 4 bases, and 18 bases separated the two germline ends. Per the germline V gene, CDR1 is LGHNA and CDR2 is YNFKEQ. CDR3 amino acids: CASSLGDSSIYEQYF. The CDR3 bases are TGTGCCAGCAGCTTAGGGGACTCCTCCATATACGAGCAGTACTTC.